The entry that follows covers one TCR beta chain sequence. Its antigen specificity is not known. No base qualities exist here, and no much larger clone lies one base off it. This specimen comes from a study of T cell repertoires in aging, cancer and after chemotherapy (dated by TCRdb to the late 2010s). With respect to the entire study: Donors spanned six age groups from 30 or younger to 70 or older, with at least three individuals per group. Paired pre- and post-chemotherapy samples in the hematological group came from chronic lymphocytic leukemia patients treated with fludarabine- or bendamustine-based regimens. The complete dataset included around 8.8 million TCR reads. To look at immunoaging and at how T cells reconstitute after chemotherapy, the study profiled TCR beta repertoires in peripheral blood from both healthy donors and cancer patients. Alongside 95 healthy donors serving as a reference group, the cohort included some 220 cancer patients, of whom around 91 had hematological cancers and 110 to 140 had solid cancers. Here is what the overall study found, with its caveats: In healthy donors, the decline in TCR diversity with age was mainly due to loss of richness, whereas in cancer patients loss of evenness also played a role. Compared with age-matched healthy donors, untreated patients with either hematological or solid cancers had significantly lower TCR diversity in the blood along with higher clonality. Hematological cancer patients had lymphoid organ infiltration, which may itself impair thymic emigration or peripheral T cell expansion. Median generation probability increased over the chemotherapy interval in both cancer cohorts, suggesting repertoire reconstitution through rebound thymic output. The authors noted that the repertoire data do not allow conclusions about immunological memory after chemotherapy.

TCR beta rearrangements were amplified from genomic DNA extracted from peripheral blood rather than from sorted cells or RNA. The CDR3 runs 16 amino acids, cysteine and phenylalanine included. Only CDR3 DNA remains: 48 bases, in frame from the first base. The germline ends are 15 bases apart after V is trimmed by 3 bases and J by 3 bases. Looking up the germline V gene (reference sequence) yields CDR1 MNHEY and CDR2 SMNVEV. Multiplex touch-down PCR with a mixed TRB-A/B primer pool was used to amplify rearranged TRB sequences covering the V, D and J segments. Illumina adapters and sample indices were added to the amplicons in two consecutive PCR reactions performed with Phusion HS II polymerase. Amplicons were gel-purified with the NucleoSpin Gel and PCR Clean-up kit, then checked with Qubit and an Agilent 2100 Bioanalyzer. Sequencing of libraries was carried out on an Illumina MiSeq in 600-cycle, single-indexed, paired-end runs. As for the original processing: MiXCR versions 2.12 and 3.0.5 were used to process the TRB sequences. Each unique CDR3 nucleotide sequence was treated as one clone, and only productive sequences with two or more reads were kept. Shannon diversity, evenness, clonality (one minus evenness), and alpha-parameterized diversity profiles from alpha 0 to 5 were included as repertoire metrics. The IGoR algorithm was used to calculate generation probabilities of clones in the paired pre- and post-chemotherapy samples. Through fastp at Q25 and MiXCR, TCRdb rebuilt clones from the public reads, retaining in-frame beta chains. Identical CDR3 protein sequences are pooled into one entry, listed with their most common genes and DNA. TCRdb's processing, not the study's, gives the V and J calls here. The sample contains under 9,000 distinct CDR3 sequences, approximately 30% of them found a single time. The top ten clonotypes cover around 9% of the sample.

The source material was blood. The sequence was collected from a human donor with a blood cancer. Recombination linked TRBV27 to TRBJ2-4; confidence is insufficient to name the D gene. The nucleotide sequence reads TGTGCCAGCAGTTTGGCCAGGCCGATTAGCAAAAACATTCAGTACTTC. Its protein is CASSLARPISKNIQYF.